One and the same sample provided the 22 T cell receptor beta chains below, sequenced in a study of control samples from healthy donors and cancer patients. Sequencing used immunoSEQ multiplex PCR; TCRdb keeps in-frame clones, though not all of them. Here the sample spans 110,000 to 150,000 clones, roughly 92% being singletons. The specimen was blood. Source of these receptors: a man aged 25-45 years in good health.

The table lists this clone with a count of one. The chain recombines TRBV6-4 with TRBJ2-6; 9 bases match TRBD2. The CDR3 is 16 residues long. Germline V gene data show CDR1 as MRHNA and CDR2 as SNTAGT. Unmatched junction bases numbered 2, after V lost 4 bases and J lost 1 base. CDR3 bases: TGTGCCAGCAGTGTAGCGGGAGTTTCTGGGGCCAACGTCCTGACTTTC. The encoded protein is CASSVAGVSGANVLTF.

The genes are TRBV19 and TRBJ1-2, with a possible D match to TRBD1 (5 bases). V gave up 8 bases and J gave up 5 bases, with 15 bases separating them. CDR1 is LNHDA, CDR2 SQIVND, per germline (reference sequence). CDR3 length: 13 residues. The CDR3 region has the DNA TGTGCCAGTCGGGACCGTCGGGAGTATGGCTACACCTTC. Protein: CASRDRREYGYTF.

The rearrangement links TRBV7-3 to TRBJ2-3; D possibly corresponds to TRBD1 (6 bases). CDR3 length: 15 residues. The germline V and J ends were trimmed by 0 bases and 6 bases, with 13 bases remaining between them. CDR1 and CDR2 (germline): SGHTA, FQGTGA. The CDR3 sequence: CASSLTGDTRDTQYF. The CDR3 DNA reads TGTGCCAGCAGCTTAACGGGGGACACCAGGGATACGCAGTATTTT.

This clone has more than one count but fewer than ten. The chain carries TRBV28 and TRBJ1-4; D perhaps matches TRBD1 (5 bases). Germline V CDR1 and CDR2: MDHEN, SYDVKM. CDR3 length equals 12 residues. Trimming cost V 6 bases and J 11 bases, with 13 bases left between them. For the CDR3, the DNA is TGTGCCAGCAGGATGGACGAGGGGAAACTGTTTTTT. Its translation is CASRMDEGKLFF.

This clone came up once. The chain is built from TRBV7-2 and TRBJ2-2, with D maybe TRBD1 (6 bases). The CDR3 spans 16 residues. V lost 4 bases and J 0 bases, leaving 12 bases between the germline ends. The V gene's germline CDR1 is SGHTA and CDR2 FQGNSA. CDR3 DNA: TGTGCCAGCAGCTCTACGGCAGGGGCGAACACCGGGGAGCTGTTTTTT. Its protein product is CASSSTAGANTGELFF.

The chain has TRBV14 and TRBJ1-1; D is uncertain. Germline CDR1 and CDR2: SGHDN and FVKESK. Between the trimmed V and J ends, which lost 6 bases and 4 bases, there was a span of 9 bases. This CDR3 is 12 amino acids long. The CDR3 reads CASSKQLTEAFF. In DNA, the CDR3 is TGTGCCAGCAGTAAACAGCTCACTGAAGCTTTCTTT.

This chain uses TRBV6-1 with TRBJ2-2, with D maybe TRBD2 (5 bases). The V and J ends lost 4 bases and 2 bases respectively, with 17 bases between them. This CDR3 comprises 17 residues. Germline CDR1 reads MNHNS; CDR2 reads SASEGT. CDR3 in DNA: TGTGCCAGCAGTGTACTAGTATTCCCTACTAACACCGGGGAGCTGTTTTTT. Protein sequence: CASSVLVFPTNTGELFF.

A few counts support this clone. The chain has TRBV11-3 and TRBJ2-1; possible D gene TRBD2, 5 bases. Trimming shortened V by 8 bases and J by 4 bases, and 9 bases separated the two germline ends. Germline V gene lookup returns CDR1 SGHNT and CDR2 YENEEA. This CDR3 comprises 12 residues. Written as DNA, the CDR3 is TGTGCCAGCGGGGAGATTTACAATGAGCAGTTCTTC. Translating it yields CASGEIYNEQFF. Drawing the rest from reference TRBV11-3 and TRBJ2-1, the complete variable domain is EAGVVQSPRYKIIEKKQPVAFWCNPISGHNTLYWYLQNLGQGPELLIRYENEEAVDDSQLPKDRFSAERLKGVDSTLKIQPAELGDSAVYLCASGEIYNEQFFGPGTRLTVL.

This clone appeared once. CDR3 coding DNA: TGTGCCAGCAGGAGACCGAGTAATTCACCCCTCCACTTT. Translated: CASRRPSNSPLHF. The chain employs TRBV28 and TRBJ1-6; no reliable D call. Germline CDR1 is MDHEN and CDR2 is SYDVKM. With 6 bases removed from V and 6 bases from J, the gap between germline ends came to 9 bases. The CDR3 contains 13 residues.

The rearrangement joins TRBV7-8 to TRBJ2-3, with TRBD2 identical over 10 bases. After removal of 4 bases from V and 4 bases from J, the junction contained 17 bases not matched to a gene. CDR3 size: 19 residues. Germline CDR1 is SGHVS and CDR2 is FQNEAQ. CDR3 region: CASSSYHRTSGIDADTQYF. The DNA for the CDR3 is TGTGCCAGCAGCTCCTACCATCGTACTAGCGGGATCGATGCAGATACGCAGTATTTT.

This rearrangement joins TRBV6-6 to TRBJ2-3, with 8 nucleotides matching TRBD2. CDR3 length equals 13 residues. Germline assignment: CDR1 MNHNY and CDR2 SVGAGI (reference sequence). The trim removed 5 bases at V and 3 bases at J, leaving 1 base unmatched. CDR3 amino acids: CASSGGRTDTQYF. As DNA, the CDR3 is TGTGCCAGCAGTGGCGGGAGGACAGATACGCAGTATTTT.

V gene TRBV2 combines with J gene TRBJ1-5, with no clear D. Germline V gene data show CDR1 as SNHLY and CDR2 as FYNNEI. The CDR3 totals 15 residues. Trimming cost V 7 bases and J 7 bases, with 20 bases left between them. CDR3 nucleotides: TGTGCCAGCACTACGAACACGGTGGCGCTCCAGCCCCAGCATTTT. This gives the protein CASTTNTVALQPQHF.

The chain joins TRBV7-9 to TRBJ1-1; perhaps TRBD1 as D (6 bases). Trimming cost V 3 bases and J 6 bases, with 11 bases left between them. The CDR3 spans 13 residues. CDR1 and CDR2 from the germline V gene are SEHNR and FQNEAQ (reference sequence). This CDR3 is CASSFQGFPEAFF. The CDR3 DNA reads as TGTGCCAGCAGCTTCCAGGGGTTCCCTGAAGCTTTCTTT.

The V gene is TRBV30, the J gene TRBJ1-6; TRBD1 is a possible D gene (5 bases). Per germline, CDR1 GTSNPN and CDR2 SVGIG (reference sequence). The CDR3 consists of 13 residues. V was pared by 5 bases and J by 4 bases, with 9 bases between. The CDR3 here is CAWQTDYNSPLHF. The CDR3 DNA reads TGTGCCTGGCAGACAGATTATAATTCACCCCTCCACTTT.

The V gene is TRBV2, the J gene TRBJ2-3; D unclear. The CDR3 has 14 amino acids. Germline V gene data show CDR1 as SNHLY and CDR2 as FYNNEI. V lost 5 bases and J 3 bases, leaving 12 bases between the germline ends. This CDR3 is CASSYYIRTDTQYF. The CDR3 DNA is TGTGCCAGCAGTTATTATATCCGAACAGATACGCAGTATTTT.

The CDR3 DNA reads as TGTGCCAGTAGTACTTCTTACGACAGAAGGAACACTGAAGCTTTCTTT. As protein: CASSTSYDRRNTEAFF. The rearrangement links TRBV19 to TRBJ1-1, with D perhaps matching TRBD1 (5 bases). This CDR3 comprises 16 residues. Per germline, CDR1 LNHDA and CDR2 SQIVND (reference sequence). V was clipped by 4 bases and J by 1 base, with 16 bases between them.

The chain employs TRBV11-2 and TRBJ1-2; no reliable D call. CDR1 is SGHAT and CDR2 is FQNNGV in the germline V gene. This CDR3 region has 16 residues. Trimming shortened V by 0 bases and J by 7 bases, and 18 bases separated the two germline ends. CDR3 coding DNA: TGTGCCAGCAGCTTAGAAGCCGGTTCATTGCTTCTTGGCTACACCTTC. Its protein is CASSLEAGSLLLGYTF.

This clone has a single count. The gene calls are TRBV6-1 and TRBJ2-5; D perhaps matches TRBD1 (6 bases). Trimming stripped 3 bases from V and 5 bases from J, with 13 bases between. This CDR3 is built from 14 residues. Germline V gene sequence: CDR1 MNHNS, CDR2 SASEGT. CDR3 sequence: CASSDRGVWETQYF. The CDR3 DNA reads as TGTGCCAGCAGTGACAGGGGTGTTTGGGAGACCCAGTACTTC.

This clone was seen a single time. The chain combines TRBV28 with TRBJ1-4; perhaps TRBD1 as D (5 bases). V lost 2 bases to trimming and J lost 5 bases, with 9 bases between them. Germline V gene sequence: CDR1 MDHEN, CDR2 SYDVKM. There are 14 residues in the CDR3. CDR3 amino acids: CASSLRGWNEKLFF. The CDR3 DNA sequence: TGTGCCAGCAGTTTACGGGGGTGGAATGAAAAACTGTTTTTT.

This sequence joins TRBV3-1 (or the pseudogene TRBV3-2) and TRBJ2-2; D unresolved. This CDR3 has 14 amino acids. Germline lookup yields CDR1 LGHDT and CDR2 YNNKEL (reference sequence). The V and J ends lost 2 bases and 4 bases respectively, with 8 bases between them. CDR3 region: CASSQIMSTGELFF. The DNA for the CDR3 is TGTGCCAGCAGCCAAATTATGAGCACCGGGGAGCTGTTTTTT.

In its sample, this clone was seen once. The rearrangement joins TRBV4-1 to TRBJ2-2; 13 bases fit TRBD2. CDR1 is MGHRA, CDR2 YSYEKL, per germline. V was clipped by 4 bases and J by 5 bases; unmatched bases: 1. CDR3 length: 15 amino acids. The CDR3 loop is CASSRLAGGTGELFF. CDR3 in DNA: TGCGCCAGCAGCCGACTAGCGGGAGGAACCGGGGAGCTGTTTTTT.

V and J are TRBV11-3 and TRBJ2-1, with unresolved D. CDR1 is SGHNT, CDR2 YENEEA, per germline. Trimming pared 1 base from V and 4 bases from J, leaving 11 bases between. The CDR3 runs to 15 residues. The CDR3: CASSLAGEAYNEQFF. The CDR3 DNA reads as TGTGCCAGCAGCTTAGCGGGCGAAGCTTACAATGAGCAGTTCTTC.